The rows below give T cell receptor beta chains drawn from one sample of a study of T cell responses to AZD1222 COVID-19 vaccine. Method: immunoSEQ multiplex PCR; TCRdb's copy keeps in-frame clones and lacks some. The sample has fewer than 150,000 clones; 75% to 90% are singletons. Specimen: peripheral blood, collected on day 0 of AZD1222 vaccination. The source of these receptors is an adult in good health. The CDR3 runs from the conserved cysteine through the conserved F or W. A D gene is named only where the DNA matches it firmly. Some rows have no size entry. The others give once, few or many, or a class for an expanded clone.

cdr3_nt: TGTGCCAGTAGTACCCTCTTCGGGGAATCGGGCTATGGCTACACCTTC
cdr3_aa: CASSTLFGESGYGYTF
d_call: NA
v_call: TRBV19
j_call: TRBJ1-2
clone_size: once

cdr3_nt: TGTGCCAGCAGTTTATGGCAGGGGAAGAGGAATTCACCCCTCCACTTT
cdr3_aa: CASSLWQGKRNSPLHF
d_call: NA
v_call: TRBV27
j_call: TRBJ1-6
clone_size: NA

cdr3_nt: TGTGCCAGCAGCTTCCGGGAGGAGAATCAGCCCCAGCATTTT
cdr3_aa: CASSFREENQPQHF
d_call: NA
v_call: TRBV7-8
j_call: TRBJ1-5
clone_size: NA

cdr3_nt: TGTGCCAGCAGCCTACGACTGAGCACTGAAGCTTTCTTT
cdr3_aa: CASSLRLSTEAFF
d_call: NA
v_call: TRBV14
j_call: TRBJ1-1
clone_size: few

cdr3_nt: TGTGCCAGTAGTATAGATCCCGGTTTTTGGCAGGGCGCAGGTTATAGCAATCAGCCCCAGCATTTT
cdr3_aa: CASSIDPGFWQGAGYSNQPQHF
d_call: NA
v_call: TRBV19
j_call: TRBJ1-5
clone_size: NA

cdr3_nt: TGTGCCTGGAGTGTAGTGAGTTTTTACGAGCAGTACTTC
cdr3_aa: CAWSVVSFYEQYF
d_call: NA
v_call: TRBV30
j_call: TRBJ2-7
clone_size: NA

cdr3_nt: TGTGCCAGCAGTTACGAGTCCGGACGGTTTCGTGAGCAGTACTTC
cdr3_aa: CASSYESGRFREQYF
d_call: NA
v_call: TRBV6-5
j_call: TRBJ2-7
clone_size: NA

cdr3_nt: TGTGCCAGTGGACAGGGCCACTATGGCTACACCTTC
cdr3_aa: CASGQGHYGYTF
d_call: TRBD1
v_call: TRBV19
j_call: TRBJ1-2
clone_size: NA

cdr3_nt: TGTGCCAGCAGCTTGTCGACCGGGGAGCTGTTTTTT
cdr3_aa: CASSLSTGELFF
d_call: NA
v_call: TRBV7-9
j_call: TRBJ2-2
clone_size: NA

cdr3_nt: TGTGCCTGGAACGAAGCGGGGGGGTACAATGAGCAGTTCTTC
cdr3_aa: CAWNEAGGYNEQFF
d_call: TRBD2
v_call: TRBV30
j_call: TRBJ2-1
clone_size: NA

cdr3_nt: TGTGCCAGCAGCTGGGGACAGGGGACCAAAAACATTCAGTACTTC
cdr3_aa: CASSWGQGTKNIQYF
d_call: TRBD1
v_call: TRBV7-3
j_call: TRBJ2-4
clone_size: NA

cdr3_nt: TGTGCCACCAGCAGAGGTGGACAGTTTCAAGAGACCCAGTACTTC
cdr3_aa: CATSRGGQFQETQYF
d_call: NA
v_call: TRBV15
j_call: TRBJ2-5
clone_size: once

cdr3_nt: TGTGCCACCAGCCGTACCGGGACAGGGGATCAGGAAAAACTGTTTTTT
cdr3_aa: CATSRTGTGDQEKLFF
d_call: TRBD1
v_call: TRBV15
j_call: TRBJ1-4
clone_size: NA

cdr3_nt: TGTGCCAGCAGAATGGACAGTTTAAACCATCAGCCCCAGCATTTT
cdr3_aa: CASRMDSLNHQPQHF
d_call: NA
v_call: TRBV2
j_call: TRBJ1-5
clone_size: once

cdr3_nt: TGTGCCAGCAGTTTATGGAGGGTGGTCGCGGGTCAAGGTGGCTACACCTTC
cdr3_aa: CASSLWRVVAGQGGYTF
d_call: NA
v_call: TRBV28
j_call: TRBJ1-2
clone_size: NA

cdr3_nt: TGTGCCAGCATGAGATGGGGGGACCCCTACGAGCAGTACTTC
cdr3_aa: CASMRWGDPYEQYF
d_call: NA
v_call: TRBV6-5
j_call: TRBJ2-7
clone_size: NA

cdr3_nt: TGTGCCAGCAGCTTATCCCCAGGGGGCAGTTTAGAAAAACTGTTTTTT
cdr3_aa: CASSLSPGGSLEKLFF
d_call: TRBD1
v_call: TRBV11-2
j_call: TRBJ1-4
clone_size: NA

cdr3_nt: TGTGCCAGCAGCGGGGGACTAGCGGAGACCCAGTACTTC
cdr3_aa: CASSGGLAETQYF
d_call: TRBD2
v_call: TRBV7-8
j_call: TRBJ2-5
clone_size: once

cdr3_nt: TGTGCCTGGTTCCCGGGACTAGCGGGGAGCTCCTACAATGAGCAGTTCTTC
cdr3_aa: CAWFPGLAGSSYNEQFF
d_call: TRBD2
v_call: TRBV30
j_call: TRBJ2-1
clone_size: NA

cdr3_nt: TGTGCCAGCAGCTTAGATCCCCCGAGACCTCGGGAGCTGTTTTTT
cdr3_aa: CASSLDPPRPRELFF
d_call: NA
v_call: TRBV11-2
j_call: TRBJ2-2
clone_size: NA

cdr3_nt: TGCGCCAGCAGTGATCACACAGGGGGAGGCAATCAGCCCCAGCATTTT
cdr3_aa: CASSDHTGGGNQPQHF
d_call: TRBD1
v_call: TRBV10-2
j_call: TRBJ1-5
clone_size: NA

cdr3_nt: TGTGCCAGCAGGGGGAAAGGGGCAACCGGGGAGCTGTTTTTT
cdr3_aa: CASRGKGATGELFF
d_call: NA
v_call: TRBV14
j_call: TRBJ2-2
clone_size: NA

cdr3_nt: TGCGCCAGCAGCTTGCTGGGATGGGGGACTGAAGCTTTCTTT
cdr3_aa: CASSLLGWGTEAFF
d_call: NA
v_call: TRBV5-1
j_call: TRBJ1-1
clone_size: NA

cdr3_nt: TGTGCCAGCAGCTTAGGGGTGTTACCCGGGCTGAACGAGCAGTACTTC
cdr3_aa: CASSLGVLPGLNEQYF
d_call: NA
v_call: TRBV13
j_call: TRBJ2-7
clone_size: once

cdr3_nt: TGCAGTGCTAGTGATCCCAGGGACCATGGCTACACCTTC
cdr3_aa: CSASDPRDHGYTF
d_call: NA
v_call: TRBV20-1
j_call: TRBJ1-2
clone_size: NA

cdr3_nt: TGCGCCAGCAGCTTGAGTTTAGGAGATAGCAATCAGCCCCAGCATTTT
cdr3_aa: CASSLSLGDSNQPQHF
d_call: NA
v_call: TRBV5-1
j_call: TRBJ1-5
clone_size: once

cdr3_nt: TGTGCCAGCAGCTTAGGGGGCAGGGGGACCACCGGGGAGCTGTTTTTT
cdr3_aa: CASSLGGRGTTGELFF
d_call: TRBD1
v_call: TRBV7-2
j_call: TRBJ2-2
clone_size: NA

cdr3_nt: TGTGCCAGCTCACCAGGGCTAGCCGCCTACGAGCAGTACTTC
cdr3_aa: CASSPGLAAYEQYF
d_call: NA
v_call: TRBV18
j_call: TRBJ2-7
clone_size: NA

cdr3_nt: TGTGCCAGCAGCCTCCGTCCAGGGGTGCGGGAGCAGTACTTC
cdr3_aa: CASSLRPGVREQYF
d_call: NA
v_call: TRBV28
j_call: TRBJ2-7
clone_size: NA

cdr3_nt: TGTGCCATCAGTGAGCAGATGAACACTGAAGCTTTCTTT
cdr3_aa: CAISEQMNTEAFF
d_call: NA
v_call: TRBV10-3
j_call: TRBJ1-1
clone_size: few

cdr3_nt: TGCGCCAGCAGCTTGTCCCCGGCGAGTGGATCTGAAGCTTTCTTT
cdr3_aa: CASSLSPASGSEAFF
d_call: NA
v_call: TRBV5-1
j_call: TRBJ1-1
clone_size: NA

cdr3_nt: TGTGCCAGCAGTCGGGACAGCCTCTCCTACGAGCAGTACTTC
cdr3_aa: CASSRDSLSYEQYF
d_call: TRBD1
v_call: TRBV6-5
j_call: TRBJ2-7
clone_size: NA

cdr3_nt: TGTGCCAGCAGCTCAGGACTCGATACGCAGTATTTT
cdr3_aa: CASSSGLDTQYF
d_call: NA
v_call: TRBV7-9
j_call: TRBJ2-3
clone_size: NA

cdr3_nt: TGTGCCAGCAGTTTATCCGGGACCATTAATGAAAAACTGTTTTTT
cdr3_aa: CASSLSGTINEKLFF
d_call: NA
v_call: TRBV28
j_call: TRBJ1-4
clone_size: few

cdr3_nt: TGTGCCAGCAGCCCCACGGAATACACTGAAGCTTTCTTT
cdr3_aa: CASSPTEYTEAFF
d_call: NA
v_call: TRBV7-9
j_call: TRBJ1-1
clone_size: once

cdr3_nt: TGCGCCAGCACCTCCGCCGGGACAGGGGAGAACACTGAAGCTTTCTTT
cdr3_aa: CASTSAGTGENTEAFF
d_call: TRBD1
v_call: TRBV10-1
j_call: TRBJ1-1
clone_size: NA

cdr3_nt: TGTGCCTGGAGTCCGGGGGGCTATGGCTACACCTTC
cdr3_aa: CAWSPGGYGYTF
d_call: NA
v_call: TRBV30
j_call: TRBJ1-2
clone_size: few

cdr3_nt: TGTGCCAGCAGTTACCGAACAGGGAACTATGGCTACACCTTC
cdr3_aa: CASSYRTGNYGYTF
d_call: NA
v_call: TRBV6-5
j_call: TRBJ1-2
clone_size: NA

cdr3_nt: TGTGCCAGCAGCTCGAATAGGGAACTGTTTTTT
cdr3_aa: CASSSNRELFF
d_call: NA
v_call: TRBV7-9
j_call: TRBJ1-4
clone_size: NA

cdr3_nt: TGTGCCAGCAGTTTATTAAACAGGGGGCCGGGAACTGAAGCTTTCTTT
cdr3_aa: CASSLLNRGPGTEAFF
d_call: TRBD1
v_call: TRBV27
j_call: TRBJ1-1
clone_size: NA

cdr3_nt: TGTGCCAGCAGCTACAGGGGAGGCCCTGGAAACACCATATATTTT
cdr3_aa: CASSYRGGPGNTIYF
d_call: TRBD1
v_call: TRBV27
j_call: TRBJ1-3
clone_size: NA

cdr3_nt: TGCGCCAGCAGCTTGAGACAGGGTTGGTACGAGCAGTACTTC
cdr3_aa: CASSLRQGWYEQYF
d_call: TRBD1
v_call: TRBV5-1
j_call: TRBJ2-7
clone_size: NA

cdr3_nt: TGCGCCAGCAGCACGCTTAATGGCGGTAGTACGTTCTTC
cdr3_aa: CASSTLNGGSTFF
d_call: NA
v_call: TRBV5-1
j_call: TRBJ2-1
clone_size: NA

cdr3_nt: TGCGCCAGCAGAACTACAGGGGGGTCGAACACTGAAGCTTTCTTT
cdr3_aa: CASRTTGGSNTEAFF
d_call: TRBD1
v_call: TRBV23-1
j_call: TRBJ1-1
clone_size: NA

cdr3_nt: TGTGCCAGCAGCTTGGCCTGGGGATCGGACGAGCAGTACTTC
cdr3_aa: CASSLAWGSDEQYF
d_call: NA
v_call: TRBV5-5
j_call: TRBJ2-7
clone_size: NA

cdr3_nt: TGTGCCAGCAGCGTAGGTGGGACTAGCGGGAGTAATGAGCAGTTCTTC
cdr3_aa: CASSVGGTSGSNEQFF
d_call: TRBD2
v_call: TRBV9
j_call: TRBJ2-1
clone_size: NA

cdr3_nt: TGTGCCAGCAGTTACGGCCCAGGGAGCGGCTACACCTTC
cdr3_aa: CASSYGPGSGYTF
d_call: NA
v_call: TRBV6-5
j_call: TRBJ1-2
clone_size: NA

cdr3_nt: TGTGCCAGCATAGGACAGCTGAACACTGAAGCTTTCTTT
cdr3_aa: CASIGQLNTEAFF
d_call: NA
v_call: TRBV6-5
j_call: TRBJ1-1
clone_size: NA

cdr3_nt: TGTGCCGTACTACAGGGGATCGACTACGAGCAGTACTTC
cdr3_aa: CAVLQGIDYEQYF
d_call: TRBD1
v_call: TRBV10-3
j_call: TRBJ2-7
clone_size: NA

cdr3_nt: TGTGCCAGCAGCTTGACTAGCGGGACTTACAATGAGCAGTTCTTC
cdr3_aa: CASSLTSGTYNEQFF
d_call: TRBD2
v_call: TRBV6-4
j_call: TRBJ2-1
clone_size: NA

cdr3_nt: TGTGCCAGCAGCTTTTTGGGAGAGGAAACTGAAGCTTTCTTT
cdr3_aa: CASSFLGEETEAFF
d_call: NA
v_call: TRBV7-9
j_call: TRBJ1-1
clone_size: NA

cdr3_nt: TGCGCCAGCAGCTACAATTGGGGACCGGGTTCTAACTATGGCTACACCTTC
cdr3_aa: CASSYNWGPGSNYGYTF
d_call: NA
v_call: TRBV4-1
j_call: TRBJ1-2
clone_size: NA

cdr3_nt: TGTGCCAGCAGCAAAGATGAGACTAGCGGGAGGTGGGGTGAGCAGTTCTTC
cdr3_aa: CASSKDETSGRWGEQFF
d_call: NA
v_call: TRBV21-1
j_call: TRBJ2-1
clone_size: once

cdr3_nt: TGTGCCAGCTCCGTCCGTGAGGGCGGTGGCTACACCTTC
cdr3_aa: CASSVREGGGYTF
d_call: NA
v_call: TRBV18
j_call: TRBJ1-2
clone_size: NA

cdr3_nt: TGTGCCAGCAGTTTAACAGGGATATTGAACACTGAAGCTTTCTTT
cdr3_aa: CASSLTGILNTEAFF
d_call: NA
v_call: TRBV27
j_call: TRBJ1-1
clone_size: NA

cdr3_nt: TGTGCCAGCAGCTTGTTCATTCTATACGAGCAGTTCTTC
cdr3_aa: CASSLFILYEQFF
d_call: NA
v_call: TRBV5-6
j_call: TRBJ2-1
clone_size: NA

cdr3_nt: TGTGCCAGCAGTTTATTCACAGGGGCCCGCACCGGGGAGCTGTTTTTT
cdr3_aa: CASSLFTGARTGELFF
d_call: TRBD1
v_call: TRBV28
j_call: TRBJ2-2
clone_size: NA

cdr3_nt: TGTGCCAGCACTCCTGCTACTCAGGAGACCCAGTACTTC
cdr3_aa: CASTPATQETQYF
d_call: NA
v_call: TRBV25-1
j_call: TRBJ2-5
clone_size: NA